This T cell receptor (beta chain) came from a study of blood T cell repertoires in COVID-19. Trimming pared 2 bases from V and 2 bases from J, leaving 10 bases between. There are 15 residues in the CDR3. CDR1 and CDR2 (germline): LNHDA, SQIVND (reference sequence). Those enrolled in Seattle joined during active infection and were followed longitudinally afterward. Generated by immunoSEQ multiplex PCR, the TCRdb table keeps only in-frame clones and is missing some. The repertoire holds hundreds of thousands of clones, with 70% to 90% as singletons. The sequence derives from a woman in her twenties or thirties with COVID-19, enrolled during active disease. The specimen was peripheral blood. This rearrangement joins TRBV19 to TRBJ1-3; maybe TRBD1 (5 bases). The CDR3 nucleotides read TGTGCCAGTAGTATATCCAGGGTCCCTGGAAACACCATATATTTT. Encoded protein: CASSISRVPGNTIYF. Filled out from reference TRBV19 and TRBJ1-3, the complete variable domain reads DGGITQSPKYLFRKEGQNVTLSCEQNLNHDAMYWYRQDPGQGLRLIYYSQIVNDFQKGDIAEGYSVSREKKESFPLTVTSAQKNPTAFYLCASSISRVPGNTIYFGEGSWLTVV.